The source of this T cell receptor (beta chain) is a study of OX40 agonist ivuxolimab in advanced cancers. Study-wide results and limits: There were also nonresponders showing low normalized T-cell clonal expansion.

As regards this clone: Its cognate antigen is unknown.

Produced via immunoSEQ multiplex PCR; TCRdb's table is partial and in-frame only. The data show around 10,000 clones, roughly 67% seen once. This clonotype originated in an adult with an advanced solid tumor such as melanoma, head and neck, liver or kidney cancer. Sequenced here: CD4+ or CD8+ T cells sorted from blood, sampled in a trial of the OX40 agonist ivuxolimab.

CDR3 DNA: TGTGCCAGCAGTTTCAGGGGGCCGGGCACCGGGGAGCTGTTTTTT. Its protein is CASSFRGPGTGELFF. The chain is built from TRBV28 and TRBJ2-2; 8 bases map to TRBD1. The germline V gene has CDR1 MDHEN and CDR2 SYDVKM. The CDR3 runs to 15 residues. V was clipped by 3 bases and J by 4 bases; unmatched bases: 4.